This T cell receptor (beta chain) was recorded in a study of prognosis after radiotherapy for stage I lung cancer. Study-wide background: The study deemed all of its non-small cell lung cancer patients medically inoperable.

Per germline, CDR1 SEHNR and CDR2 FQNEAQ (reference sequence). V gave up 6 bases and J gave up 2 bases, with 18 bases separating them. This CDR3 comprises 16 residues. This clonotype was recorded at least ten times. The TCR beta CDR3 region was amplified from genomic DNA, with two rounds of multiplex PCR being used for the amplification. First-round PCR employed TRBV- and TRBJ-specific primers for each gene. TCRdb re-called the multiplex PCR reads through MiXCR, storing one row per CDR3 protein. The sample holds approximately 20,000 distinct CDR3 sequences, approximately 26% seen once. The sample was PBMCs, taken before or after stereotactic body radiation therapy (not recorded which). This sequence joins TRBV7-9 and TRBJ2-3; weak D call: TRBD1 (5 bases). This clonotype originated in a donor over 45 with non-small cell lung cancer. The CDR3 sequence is CASRVGHPGPTDTQYF. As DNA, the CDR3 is TGTGCCAGCAGAGTAGGACACCCGGGTCCCACAGATACGCAGTATTTT.